The 11 T cell receptor beta chains listed next were all sequenced from one sample in a study of patients and donors after allogeneic stem cell transplantation. TCRdb called the RT-PCR reads again in MiXCR, with one record for every CDR3 protein. The sample lists 900,000 to 1,000,000 distinct CDR3 sequences, around 17% occurring once. The sequenced material came from blood, either unsorted or a sorted T cell fraction (not recorded which). Receptor source: a human donor who was either an allogeneic HSCT recipient or a stem cell or donor lymphocyte infusion donor (not recorded which). It is not recorded whose cells these are; they may come from a transplant donor.

In this sample, this clonotype turned up many times. The CDR3 sequence: CASSSPLGADTQYF. The CDR3 nucleotides read TGTGCCAGCAGTTCTCCCCTGGGGGCAGATACGCAGTATTTT. The genes are TRBV12-3 or TRBV12-4 and TRBJ2-3; either TRBD1 or TRBD2 may supply D (5 bases each). Trimming took off 4 bases at V and 4 bases at J, with 12 bases between the two ends. The CDR3 is made up of 14 amino acids.

In this sample, this clonotype turned up many times. This chain connects TRBV6-1 to TRBJ1-5; D gene unclear. CDR3 length: 13 amino acids. Per the germline V gene, CDR1 is MNHNS and CDR2 is SASEGT. V shed 3 bases and J shed 3 bases, with 6 bases lying between them. CDR3 coding DNA: TGTGCCAGCAGTGAGTCGTTCAATCAGCCCCAGCATTTT. It yields the protein CASSESFNQPQHF.

This clonotype was found many times. This CDR3 is CASSLGLNTDTQYF. For the CDR3, the DNA is TGTGCCAGCAGTTTAGGACTAAACACAGATACGCAGTATTTT. The chain employs TRBV12-3 or TRBV12-4 and TRBJ2-3; the D gene is possibly TRBD2 (5 bases). V shed 1 base and J shed 2 bases, with 7 bases lying between them. The CDR3 is 14 residues long.

V usage is TRBV4-2 and J usage is TRBJ1-2, with D uncertain. The CDR3 consists of 14 residues. The V gene lost 0 bases and the J gene lost 4 bases, with 9 bases spanning the gap. Germline CDR1 LGHNA, CDR2 YNFKEQ. CDR3 nucleotide sequence: TGTGCCAGCAGCCAAGAGGAGGGTGTCTATGGCTACACCTTC. Translated: CASSQEEGVYGYTF.

This clonotype was seen a handful of times. The chain employs TRBV15 and TRBJ1-4; TRBD1 is a possible D gene (5 bases). Germline loops: CDR1 LNHNV, CDR2 YYDKDF (reference sequence). The length of the CDR3 is 16 residues. V lost 3 bases, J lost 4 bases, and 15 bases lay in between. This chain's CDR3 is CATSSPGEAVNEKLFF. CDR3 sequence (DNA): TGTGCCACCAGCAGCCCGGGGGAAGCAGTTAATGAAAAACTGTTTTTT.

A few counts support this clonotype. The gene calls are TRBV21-1 and TRBJ1-3; TRBD1, the D gene given by the table, was not confirmed from the DNA. TRBV21-1 is noted as a pseudogene. This CDR3 region has 14 residues. CDR3 bases: TGTGCCAGCAGCAAAGGGGCGGGGGGAAACACCATATATTTT. This sequence encodes CASSKGAGGNTIYF.

The V and J genes are TRBV27 and TRBJ2-6; no clear D. Germline CDR1 is MNHEY and CDR2 is SMNVEV (reference sequence). V lost 5 bases and J lost 0, with 17 bases in between. The CDR3 has 18 residues. The CDR3 region has the DNA TGTGCCAGCAGTCCCCGCCCGAAGGGCCACTCTGGGGCCAACGTCCTGACTTTC. Encoded protein: CASSPRPKGHSGANVLTF.

CDR3 DNA sequence: TGTGCCAGCTCACCATTCAGACAGAAAGTCTATAATTCACCCCTCCACTTT. It translates to CASSPFRQKVYNSPLHF. This chain joins TRBV18 and TRBJ1-6; TRBD1 might be the D (5 bases). Germline V gene lookup returns CDR1 KGHSH and CDR2 LQKENI. Trimming left V 2 bases short and J 3 bases short, with 14 bases between. CDR3 length: 17 amino acids.

The V call is TRBV24-1, the J call TRBJ1-2; maybe TRBD1 (6 bases). This CDR3 has 15 residues. Germline V lookup: CDR1 KGHDR, CDR2 SFDVKD. Trimming pared 3 bases from V and 4 bases from J, leaving 14 bases between. The CDR3 protein is CATSDPSGGGYGYTF. The DNA of the CDR3 is TGTGCCACCAGTGATCCGTCAGGAGGGGGCTATGGCTACACCTTC.

This clonotype turned up a few times. The V gene is TRBV5-1, the J gene TRBJ1-1; 10 nucleotides agree with TRBD1. Losses at the gene ends were 4 bases for V and 6 bases for J; bases not matched to a gene: 15. This CDR3 has 17 amino acids. Germline V CDR1 and CDR2: SGHRS, YFSETQ. Written as DNA, the CDR3 is TGCGCCAGCAGCCCGCCGGGACAGGGGCCGAGTTTCGCTGAAGCTTTCTTT. This translates into CASSPPGQGPSFAEAFF.

This clonotype was seen only a few times. V usage is TRBV6-2 or TRBV6-3 and J usage is TRBJ2-3; weak D call: TRBD1 (6 bases). CDR1 is MNHEY, CDR2 SVGEGT, per germline. The CDR3 contains 19 residues. Trimming removed 7 bases from V and 2 bases from J, with 28 bases in between. CDR3 nucleotides: TGTGCCAGCATCCTCCGTTATCCTGGGACACCCGGTCCCACAGATACGCAGTATTTT. Protein: CASILRYPGTPGPTDTQYF.